A single sample is the source of the 9 T cell receptor beta chains below, sequenced in a study of blood T cell repertoires in COVID-19. Using immunoSEQ multiplex PCR, the repertoire was profiled, and TCRdb retains in-frame clones only, with some absent. The repertoire has about 240,000 clones, 75% to 90% of them found once; the top ten carry 9.5% to 15%. Sequenced sample: peripheral blood. The source is a woman between 55 and 75 years old with active or convalescent COVID-19.

DNA for the CDR3: TGTGCCAGCAGCTTAGTACTAGCGGGGGTCCAAGAGACCCAGTACTTC. Amino acid sequence: CASSLVLAGVQETQYF. This chain links TRBV7-2 with TRBJ2-5; TRBD2 agrees at 11 bases. Germline V gives CDR1 SGHTA, CDR2 FQGNSA. With V trimmed by 1 base and J by 1 base, 2 bases remained unmatched. CDR3 length: 16 amino acids.

The chain carries TRBV7-9 and TRBJ1-1; 7 nucleotides align to TRBD1. The V and J ends lost 6 bases and 4 bases, in that order; junction bases with no gene match: 8. There are 14 residues in the CDR3. The V gene's germline CDR1 is SEHNR and CDR2 FQNEAQ (reference sequence). Written as DNA, the CDR3 is TGTGCCAGCAGATCGCGACAGGGTAGCACTGAAGCTTTCTTT. Its translation: CASRSRQGSTEAFF.

V gene TRBV30 combines with J gene TRBJ2-3, with 8 nucleotides matching TRBD2. V lost 3 bases to trimming and J lost 1 base; unmatched junction nucleotides: 0. Germline V gene sequence: CDR1 GTSNPN, CDR2 SVGIG (reference sequence). The CDR3 is 13 residues long. As DNA, the CDR3 is TGTGCCTGGAGAGCGGGGGGCACAGATACGCAGTATTTT. It translates to CAWRAGGTDTQYF.

This chain links TRBV5-4 with TRBJ1-3; 7 bases match TRBD1. With 1 base clipped from V and 3 bases from J, the junction kept 4 bases outside the gene matches. Per germline, CDR1 SGHNT and CDR2 YYREEE (reference sequence). This CDR3 is 15 amino acids long. CDR3 region: CASSLQQGLGNTIYF. In nucleotides, the CDR3 is TGTGCCAGCAGCTTGCAACAGGGGCTTGGAAACACCATATATTTT.

The V call is TRBV5-6, the J call TRBJ2-1; possible D gene TRBD2, 6 bases. Trimming took off 10 bases at V and 5 bases at J, with 19 bases between the two ends. Germline values: CDR1 SGHDT, CDR2 YYEEEE. The CDR3 is made up of 14 amino acids. CDR3 nucleotide sequence: TGTGCCGGCCAAACCGGGGGAGGAGACAATGAGCAGTTCTTC. Its protein product is CAGQTGGGDNEQFF. Looking up the rest from reference TRBV5-6 and TRBJ2-1 gives the full variable domain: DAGVTQSPTHLIKTRGQQVTLRCSPKSGHDTVSWYQQALGQGPQFIFQYYEEEERQRGNFPDRFSGHQFPNYSSELNVNALLLGDSALYLCAGQTGGGDNEQFFGPGTRLTVL.

This clone was seen a single time. The chain uses TRBV2 and TRBJ2-2, with 7 bases lining up with TRBD2. The CDR3 has 17 residues. Germline CDR1 is SNHLY and CDR2 is FYNNEI. The junction had 14 bases not matched to a gene; V was cut back by 6 bases and J by 4 bases. The CDR3 sequence is CASRPLAATLLTGELFF. The CDR3 DNA reads TGTGCCAGCAGACCGCTAGCGGCGACCCTCCTCACCGGGGAGCTGTTTTTT. Looking up the rest from reference TRBV2 and TRBJ2-2 gives the full variable domain: EPEVTQTPSHQVTQMGQEVILRCVPISNHLYFYWYRQILGQKVEFLVSFYNNEISEKSEIFDDQFSVERPDGSNFTLKIRSTKLEDSAMYFCASRPLAATLLTGELFFGEGSRLTVL.

The chain links TRBV7-3 to TRBJ2-5; D is perhaps TRBD2 (7 bases). The V gene lost 0 bases and the J gene lost 4 bases, with 12 bases spanning the gap. The length of the CDR3 is 15 residues. The germline gives CDR1 SGHTA, CDR2 FQGTGA. CDR3 in amino acids: CASSLTGGARETQYF. The DNA of the CDR3 is TGTGCCAGCAGCTTAACAGGGGGGGCTAGAGAGACCCAGTACTTC.

V gene TRBV19 combines with J gene TRBJ1-2; possibly TRBD1 for D (5 bases). V was cut by 1 base and J by 8 bases, with 11 bases left in between. Germline V gene sequence: CDR1 LNHDA, CDR2 SQIVND (reference sequence). This CDR3 has 13 residues. For the CDR3, the DNA is TGTGCCAGTAGTATAGGCAGGGTCGGGGGCTACACCTTC. Encoded protein: CASSIGRVGGYTF.

V usage is TRBV30 and J usage is TRBJ1-5; weak D call: TRBD1 (5 bases). The CDR3 spans 14 residues. CDR1 GTSNPN and CDR2 SVGIG come from the germline V gene (reference sequence). V lost 2 bases, J lost 2 bases, and 10 bases lay in between. This CDR3 is CAWSRGGGNQPQHF. The DNA for the CDR3 is TGTGCCTGGAGTAGGGGTGGCGGCAATCAGCCCCAGCATTTT.